This TCR beta chain was found in a study of breast tumors, draining lymph nodes, adjacent tissues (dated by TCRdb to the mid-2010s). The study in broad terms: The study compared TCR beta repertoires across tumor, adjacent nontumor tissue and axillary lymph nodes from breast cancer patients. In human breast cancer, the study set out to evaluate how tumor, surrounding tissue and draining lymph node repertoires relate to one another and whether T cells may move between these sites.

Paper-wide results and their limitations: Tumors showed preferential V and J gene usage, and their T-cell repertoire diversity fell below that of lymph nodes yet above that of nontumor tissue. The study presented the conclusion that tumor T cells originate in lymph nodes as consistent with a hypothesis, not as something directly demonstrated. The data were considered consistent with the idea that most tumor T cells come from the lymph node and then expand in tumor tissue. In luminal-like breast cancer, tumor and nontumor tissue repertoires resembled each other significantly more than in basal-like breast cancer.

This clonotype came up many times. The target of this receptor is not known. Per-nucleotide qualities are absent, and no much larger clonotype sits a single base away. Measured from the cysteine to the phenylalanine, the CDR3 is 10 residues long. Of all the DNA, just the CDR3 is kept, 30 bases in frame from base 1. Between the V and J ends, shortened by 3 bases and 10 bases respectively, the junction contains 4 bases. CDR1 and CDR2, per the germline V gene, are LGHNT and FRNRAP. Sequencing relied on an Illumina HiSeq 2000. TCR beta chain libraries were generated by multiplex PCR amplification. High-throughput sequencing was used to analyze the amplified TCR beta chain products. TCRdb trimmed the raw reads at Q25, called clones with MiXCR and kept productive beta chains. Rows are combined by CDR3 protein, so each entry shows the most common genes and DNA. In all, the sample holds 130,000 or so distinct CDR3 sequences, and 20% to 25% of those were seen once. The top ten clones comprise 2.6% of the sample.

Lymph node samples came from the axillary draining lymph nodes of breast cancer patients. The sample comprised axillary lymph node tissue. The sequence came from a female donor with breast cancer. Some clones in this sample may be carry-over from other donors' samples. The rearranged segments are TRBV12-5 and TRBJ2-1; no confident D gene assignment can be made. The CDR3 is CASGFEEQFF. The base sequence is TGTGCTAGTGGTTTCGAGGAGCAGTTCTTC.